The source of this T cell receptor (beta chain) is a study of blood T cell repertoires in COVID-19. Across the whole study: Acute-phase and convalescent COVID-19 samples originated in the United States, Italy and Spain. Nucleic acid was either cDNA or gDNA, and it came from T cells, B-cell-depleted T cells, or PBMCs.

Study processing details: Scientists estimated how many nucleated cells there were by amplifying reference gene primers. The method was immunoSEQ multiplex PCR; TCRdb's version includes in-frame clones alone and lacks a portion of them. The V and J calls and clone size come from that table; D and trimming were worked out from the DNA. The sample lists around 160,000 clones; around four fifths were seen once. Germline CDR1 and CDR2: SQVTM and ANQGSEA. CDR3 length: 17 residues. V lost 5 bases to trimming and J lost 2 bases, with 24 bases between them. Material for sequencing was peripheral blood. The source of this sequence is a human donor in a cohort sampled during active COVID-19. The J gene is TRBJ1-1, the V gene TRBV29-1; D gene unclear. The chain's CDR3 is CSVPFRGRGIANTEAFF. CDR3 DNA sequence: TGCAGCGTTCCCTTTCGAGGGCGCGGGATTGCAAACACTGAAGCTTTCTTT.